This T cell receptor beta chain derives from a study of blood T cells in healthy people across ages. Study-level results: Compared with aged donors, long-lived donors showed fewer expanded clones, suggesting selection.

Remarks on this clonotype: Its antigen is currently unknown.

The CDR3 loop spans 17 amino acids. V gave up 2 bases and J gave up 6 bases, with 21 bases separating them. CDR1 and CDR2 (germline): SGDLS, YYNGEE. PCR was performed a second time for roughly 6 to 12 cycles using a sample-barcoded 5' primer and a J-beta primer mix. TCRdb independently ran MiXCR on the 5' RACE reads; one entry per CDR3 protein. The table has 350,000 to 450,000 distinct CDR3 sequences, approximately 47% seen once. The TCR sequence derives from a man between 60 and 70 years old in good health. Sequenced input: blood. The rearrangement links TRBV9 to TRBJ2-1; a weak D match, TRBD2 (5 bases). The CDR3 protein is CASSVVSGRAGSNEQFF. The CDR3 bases are TGTGCCAGCAGCGTCGTTTCGGGAAGAGCAGGATCCAATGAGCAGTTCTTC.